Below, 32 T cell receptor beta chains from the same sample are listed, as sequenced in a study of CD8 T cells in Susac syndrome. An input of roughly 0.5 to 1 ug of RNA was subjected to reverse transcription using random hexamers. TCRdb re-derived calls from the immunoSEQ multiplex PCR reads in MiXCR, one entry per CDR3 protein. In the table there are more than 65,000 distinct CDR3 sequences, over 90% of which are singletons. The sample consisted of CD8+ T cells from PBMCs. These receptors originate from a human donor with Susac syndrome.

The CDR3, as DNA: TGCAGCGTTGAAGGGGCGGCCTACGAGCAGTACTTC. Translation gives CSVEGAAYEQYF. This rearrangement joins TRBV29-1 to TRBJ2-7; D gene ambiguous. The CDR3 is 12 amino acids. Germline V lookup: CDR1 SQVTM, CDR2 ANQGSEA. V gave up 1 base and J gave up 2 bases, with 6 bases separating them.

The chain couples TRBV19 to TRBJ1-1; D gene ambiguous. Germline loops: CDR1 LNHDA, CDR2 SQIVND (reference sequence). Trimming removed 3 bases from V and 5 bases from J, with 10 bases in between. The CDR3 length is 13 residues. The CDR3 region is CASSISIRTEAFF. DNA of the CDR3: TGTGCCAGTAGTATCTCCATACGAACTGAAGCTTTCTTT.

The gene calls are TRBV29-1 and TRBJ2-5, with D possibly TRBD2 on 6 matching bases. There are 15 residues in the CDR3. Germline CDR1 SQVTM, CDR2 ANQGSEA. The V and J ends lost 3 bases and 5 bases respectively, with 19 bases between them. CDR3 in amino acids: CSVDERRGVWETQYF. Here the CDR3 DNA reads TGCAGCGTTGATGAACGGAGGGGCGTCTGGGAGACCCAGTACTTC.

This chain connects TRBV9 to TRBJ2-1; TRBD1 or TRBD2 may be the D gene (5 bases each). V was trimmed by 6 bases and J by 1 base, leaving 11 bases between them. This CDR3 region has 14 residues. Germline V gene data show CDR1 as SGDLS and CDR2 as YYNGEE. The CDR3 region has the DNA TGTGCCAGCAACGGGAACAGGTCCTACAATGAGCAGTTCTTC. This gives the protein CASNGNRSYNEQFF. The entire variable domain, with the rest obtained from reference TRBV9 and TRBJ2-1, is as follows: DSGVTQTPKHLITATGQRVTLRCSPRSGDLSVYWYQQSLDQGLQFLIQYYNGEERAKGNILERFSAQQFPDLHSELNLSSLELGDSALYFCASNGNRSYNEQFFGPGTRLTVL.

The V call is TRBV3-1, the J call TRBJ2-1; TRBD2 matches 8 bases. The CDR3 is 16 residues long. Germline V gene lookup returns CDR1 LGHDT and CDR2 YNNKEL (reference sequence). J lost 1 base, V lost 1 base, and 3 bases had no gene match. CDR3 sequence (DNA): TGTGCCAGCAGCCAAGCGAGCGGGAGATCCTACAATGAGCAGTTCTTC. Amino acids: CASSQASGRSYNEQFF.

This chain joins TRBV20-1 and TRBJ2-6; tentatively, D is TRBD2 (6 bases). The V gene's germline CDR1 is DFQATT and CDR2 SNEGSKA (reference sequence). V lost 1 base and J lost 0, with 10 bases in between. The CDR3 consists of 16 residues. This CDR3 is CSARGGGGSGANVLTF. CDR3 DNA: TGCAGTGCTAGAGGGGGAGGAGGCTCTGGGGCCAACGTCCTGACTTTC.

CDR3: CSVEGEGRDMNTEAFF. The DNA for the CDR3 is TGCAGCGTTGAAGGGGAAGGAAGGGACATGAACACTGAAGCTTTCTTT. V gene TRBV29-1 combines with J gene TRBJ1-1; a possible D gene is TRBD1 (6 bases). This CDR3 spans 16 amino acids. Germline assignment: CDR1 SQVTM and CDR2 ANQGSEA. The V gene lost 1 base and the J gene lost 0 bases, with 15 bases spanning the gap.

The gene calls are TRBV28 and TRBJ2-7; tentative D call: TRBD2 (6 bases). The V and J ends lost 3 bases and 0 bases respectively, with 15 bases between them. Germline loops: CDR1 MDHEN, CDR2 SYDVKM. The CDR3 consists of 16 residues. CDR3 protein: CASSLIVARGSYEQYF. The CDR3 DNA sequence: TGTGCCAGCAGTTTGATAGTCGCGCGGGGCTCCTACGAGCAGTACTTC. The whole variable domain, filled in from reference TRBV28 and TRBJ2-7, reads DVKVTQSSRYLVKRTGEKVFLECVQDMDHENMFWYRQDPGLGLRLIYFSYDVKMKEKGDIPEGYSVSREKKERFSLILESASTNQTSMYLCASSLIVARGSYEQYFGPGTRLTVT.

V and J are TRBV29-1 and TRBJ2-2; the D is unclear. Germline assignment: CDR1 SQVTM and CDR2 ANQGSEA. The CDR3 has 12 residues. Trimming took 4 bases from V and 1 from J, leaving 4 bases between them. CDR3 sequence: CSVVQNTGELFF. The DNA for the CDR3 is TGCAGCGTTGTACAGAACACCGGGGAGCTGTTTTTT.

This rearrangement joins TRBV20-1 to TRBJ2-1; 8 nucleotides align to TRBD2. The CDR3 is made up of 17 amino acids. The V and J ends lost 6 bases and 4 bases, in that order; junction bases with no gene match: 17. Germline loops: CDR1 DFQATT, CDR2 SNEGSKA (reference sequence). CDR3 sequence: CSAPGEAGAAHYNEQFF. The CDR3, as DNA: TGCAGTGCCCCTGGGGAAGCGGGAGCGGCCCATTACAATGAGCAGTTCTTC.

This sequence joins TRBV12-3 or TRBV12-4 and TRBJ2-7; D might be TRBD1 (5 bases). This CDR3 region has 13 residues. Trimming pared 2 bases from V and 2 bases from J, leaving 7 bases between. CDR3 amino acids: CASSLRGTYEQYF. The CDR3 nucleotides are TGTGCCAGCAGTTTAAGGGGTACCTACGAGCAGTACTTC.

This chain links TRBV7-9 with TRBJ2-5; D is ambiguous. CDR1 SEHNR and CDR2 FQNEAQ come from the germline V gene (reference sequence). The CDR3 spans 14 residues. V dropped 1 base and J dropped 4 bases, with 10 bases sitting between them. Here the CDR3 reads CASSLEARGETQYF. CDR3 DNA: TGTGCCAGCAGCTTAGAAGCTAGAGGAGAGACCCAGTACTTC.

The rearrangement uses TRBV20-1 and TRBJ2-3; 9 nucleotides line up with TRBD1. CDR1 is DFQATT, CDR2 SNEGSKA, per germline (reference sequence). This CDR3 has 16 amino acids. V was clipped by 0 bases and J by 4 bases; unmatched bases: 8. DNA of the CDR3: TGCAGTGCTAGAGATCTCTGGGGACAGGGAGCAGATACGCAGTATTTT. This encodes CSARDLWGQGADTQYF.

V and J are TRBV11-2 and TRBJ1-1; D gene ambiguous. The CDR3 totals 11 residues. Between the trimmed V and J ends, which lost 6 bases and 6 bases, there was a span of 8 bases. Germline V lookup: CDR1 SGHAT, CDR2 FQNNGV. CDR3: CASSPSSEAFF. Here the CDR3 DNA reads TGTGCCAGCAGTCCCTCCTCTGAAGCTTTCTTT.

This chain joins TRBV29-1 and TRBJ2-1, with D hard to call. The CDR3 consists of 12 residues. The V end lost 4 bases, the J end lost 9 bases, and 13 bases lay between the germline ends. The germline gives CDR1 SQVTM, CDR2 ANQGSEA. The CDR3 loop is CSVAMLGGEQFF. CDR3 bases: TGCAGCGTTGCAATGCTCGGCGGTGAGCAGTTCTTC.

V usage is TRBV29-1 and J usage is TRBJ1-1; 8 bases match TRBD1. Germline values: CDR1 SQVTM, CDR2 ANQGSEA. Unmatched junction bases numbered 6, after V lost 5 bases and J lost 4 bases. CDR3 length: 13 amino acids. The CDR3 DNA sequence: TGCAGCGTTCAACAGGGGGGGAGCACTGAAGCTTTCTTT. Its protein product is CSVQQGGSTEAFF.

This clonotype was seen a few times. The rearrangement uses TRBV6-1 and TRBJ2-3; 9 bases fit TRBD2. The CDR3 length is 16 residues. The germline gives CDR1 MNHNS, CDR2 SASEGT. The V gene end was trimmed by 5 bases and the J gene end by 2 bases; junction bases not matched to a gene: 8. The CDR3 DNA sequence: TGTGCCAGCAGTCCCCCCCTAGCGGGATACACAGATACGCAGTATTTT. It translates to CASSPPLAGYTDTQYF.

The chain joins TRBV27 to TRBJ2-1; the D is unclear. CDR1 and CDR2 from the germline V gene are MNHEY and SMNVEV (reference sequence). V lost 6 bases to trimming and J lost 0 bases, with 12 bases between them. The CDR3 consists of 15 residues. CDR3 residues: CASSPELSSYNEQFF. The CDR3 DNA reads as TGTGCCAGCAGCCCTGAGCTGAGCTCCTACAATGAGCAGTTCTTC.

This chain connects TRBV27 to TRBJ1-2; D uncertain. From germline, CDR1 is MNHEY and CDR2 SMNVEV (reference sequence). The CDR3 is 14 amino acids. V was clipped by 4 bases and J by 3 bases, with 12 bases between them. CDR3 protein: CASSSGPNDYGYTF. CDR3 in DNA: TGTGCCAGCAGTTCAGGTCCGAACGACTATGGCTACACCTTC.

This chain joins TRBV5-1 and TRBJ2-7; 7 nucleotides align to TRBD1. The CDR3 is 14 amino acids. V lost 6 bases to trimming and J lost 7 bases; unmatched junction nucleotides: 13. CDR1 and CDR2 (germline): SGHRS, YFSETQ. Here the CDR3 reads CASTGDSGPGEQYF. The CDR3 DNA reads TGCGCCAGCACCGGGGACAGCGGCCCGGGGGAGCAGTACTTC.

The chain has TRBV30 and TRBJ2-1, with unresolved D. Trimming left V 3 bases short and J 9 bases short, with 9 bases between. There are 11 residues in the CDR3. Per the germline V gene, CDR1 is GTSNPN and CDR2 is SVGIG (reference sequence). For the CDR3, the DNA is TGTGCCTGGAGCCCCCTCACTGAGCAGTTCTTC. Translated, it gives CAWSPLTEQFF.

CDR3 residues: CSAPLAGSGPSTDTQYF. DNA of the CDR3: TGCAGTGCCCCACTGGCCGGGAGCGGGCCTAGCACAGATACGCAGTATTTT. V gene TRBV20-1 combines with J gene TRBJ2-3, with D perhaps TRBD2 (6 bases). The CDR3 has 17 amino acids. Germline lookup yields CDR1 DFQATT and CDR2 SNEGSKA (reference sequence). V was cut by 6 bases and J by 0 bases, with 22 bases left in between.

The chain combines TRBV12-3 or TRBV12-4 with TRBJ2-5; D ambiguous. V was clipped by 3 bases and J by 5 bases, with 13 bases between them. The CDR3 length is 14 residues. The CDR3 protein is CASSLTGYGETQYF. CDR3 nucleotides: TGTGCCAGCAGTTTGACCGGGTATGGGGAGACCCAGTACTTC.

Here the CDR3 DNA reads TGTGCCAGCAGCCAGTCAGGCGGGCGGAACTCTTACGAGCAGTACTTC. As protein: CASSQSGGRNSYEQYF. The chain combines TRBV7-9 with TRBJ2-7; maybe TRBD2 (5 bases). Germline CDR1 and CDR2: SEHNR and FQNEAQ (reference sequence). This CDR3 comprises 16 residues. The ends were cut back, 5 bases at V and 4 bases at J, with 21 bases in the middle.

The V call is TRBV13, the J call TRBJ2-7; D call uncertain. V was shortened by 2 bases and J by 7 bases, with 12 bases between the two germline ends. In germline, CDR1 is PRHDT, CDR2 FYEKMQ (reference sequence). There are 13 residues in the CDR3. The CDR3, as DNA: TGTGCCAGCAGCTTAATGTCTAGGCGGGAGCAGTACTTC. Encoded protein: CASSLMSRREQYF. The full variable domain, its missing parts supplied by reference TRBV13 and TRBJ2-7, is AAGVIQSPRHLIKEKRETATLKCYPIPRHDTVYWYQQGPGQDPQFLISFYEKMQSDKGSIPDRFSAQQFSDYHSELNMSSLELGDSALYFCASSLMSRREQYFGPGTRLTVT.

This chain's CDR3 is CASSLAEGTQYF. CDR3 in DNA: TGTGCCAGCAGCTTAGCGGAAGGGACGCAGTATTTT. The chain couples TRBV7-9 to TRBJ2-3; D remains unclear. Deletions cut 0 bases from V and 9 bases from J, with 7 bases between. This CDR3 is 12 amino acids long. Per the germline V gene, CDR1 is SEHNR and CDR2 is FQNEAQ (reference sequence).

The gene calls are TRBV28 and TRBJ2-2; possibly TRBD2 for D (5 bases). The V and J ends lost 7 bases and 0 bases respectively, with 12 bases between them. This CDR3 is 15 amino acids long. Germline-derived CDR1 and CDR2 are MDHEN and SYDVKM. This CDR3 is CASIASGANTGELFF. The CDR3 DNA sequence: TGTGCCAGCATAGCAAGCGGAGCGAACACCGGGGAGCTGTTTTTT.

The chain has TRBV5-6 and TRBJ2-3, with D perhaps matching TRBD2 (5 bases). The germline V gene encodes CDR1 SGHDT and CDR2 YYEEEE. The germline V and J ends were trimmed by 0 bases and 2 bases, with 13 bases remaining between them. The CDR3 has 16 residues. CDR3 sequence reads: CASSLEVSDYTDTQYF. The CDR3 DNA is TGTGCCAGCAGCTTGGAGGTCAGCGACTACACAGATACGCAGTATTTT. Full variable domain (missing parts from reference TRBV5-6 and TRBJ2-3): DAGVTQSPTHLIKTRGQQVTLRCSPKSGHDTVSWYQQALGQGPQFIFQYYEEEERQRGNFPDRFSGHQFPNYSSELNVNALLLGDSALYLCASSLEVSDYTDTQYFGPGTRLTVL.

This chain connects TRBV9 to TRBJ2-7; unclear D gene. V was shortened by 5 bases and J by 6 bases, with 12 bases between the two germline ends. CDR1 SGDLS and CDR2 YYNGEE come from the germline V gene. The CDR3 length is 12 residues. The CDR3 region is CASRGDGSEQYF. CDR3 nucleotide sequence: TGTGCCAGCAGAGGAGACGGGTCCGAGCAGTACTTC.

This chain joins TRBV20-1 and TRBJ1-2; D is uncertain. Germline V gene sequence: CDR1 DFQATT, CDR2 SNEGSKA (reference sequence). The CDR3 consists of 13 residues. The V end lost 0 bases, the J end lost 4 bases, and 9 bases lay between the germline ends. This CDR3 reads CSARDSGLYGYTF. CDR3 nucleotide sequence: TGCAGTGCTAGAGATTCCGGCCTCTATGGCTACACCTTC.

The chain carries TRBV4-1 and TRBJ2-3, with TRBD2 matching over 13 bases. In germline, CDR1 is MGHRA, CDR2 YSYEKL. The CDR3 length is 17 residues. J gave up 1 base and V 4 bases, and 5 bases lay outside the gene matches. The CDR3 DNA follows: TGCGCCAGCAGCCTCTCTGGACTAGCGGGGGGCACAGATACGCAGTATTTT. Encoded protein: CASSLSGLAGGTDTQYF.

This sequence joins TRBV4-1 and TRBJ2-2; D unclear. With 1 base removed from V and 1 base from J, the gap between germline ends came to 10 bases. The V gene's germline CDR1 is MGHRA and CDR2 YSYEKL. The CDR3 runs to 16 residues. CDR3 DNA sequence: TGCGCCAGCAGCCAAGTCCCAACACTGAACACCGGGGAGCTGTTTTTT. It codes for CASSQVPTLNTGELFF.